This T cell receptor (beta chain) comes out of a study of cytomegalovirus exposure and HLA in healthy donors. Study conclusions and caveats: Most subjects had HLA-A and HLA-B alleles reportedly predicted accurately by TCR beta sequences.

PCR employed 60 Vbeta and 13 Jbeta primers. Profiled with immunoSEQ multiplex PCR; TCRdb holds only in-frame clones, not every one. The table has tens of thousands of clones, around two thirds seen once. With 5 bases clipped from V and 6 bases from J, the junction kept 3 bases outside the gene matches. Germline V gene lookup returns CDR1 LGHNT and CDR2 FRNRAP. This CDR3 has 13 amino acids. To note about this clone: Its antigen is not known.

J is TRBJ1-5 and V is TRBV12-5; the match to TRBD1 covers 8 bases. Sequenced input: PBMCs. The sequence came from a woman in her sixties or seventies in good health and CMV-seropositive. In nucleotides, the CDR3 is TGTGCTAGTGGTCCAGGGGGCAGTCAGCCCCAGCATTTT. Amino acids: CASGPGGSQPQHF.